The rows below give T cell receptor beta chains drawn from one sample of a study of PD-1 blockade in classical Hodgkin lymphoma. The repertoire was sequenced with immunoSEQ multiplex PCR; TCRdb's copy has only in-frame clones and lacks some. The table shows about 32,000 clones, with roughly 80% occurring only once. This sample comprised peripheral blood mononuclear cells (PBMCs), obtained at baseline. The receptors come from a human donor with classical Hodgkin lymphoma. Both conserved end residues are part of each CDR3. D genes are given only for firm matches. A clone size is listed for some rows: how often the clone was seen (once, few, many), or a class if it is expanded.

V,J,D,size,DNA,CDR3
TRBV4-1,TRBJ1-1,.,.,TGCGCCAGCAGCCAAGATCACGGACAGATGAACACTGAAGCTTTCTTT,CASSQDHGQMNTEAFF
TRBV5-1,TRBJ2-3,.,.,TGCGCCAGCAGCTTGGCCAGTCGACGCACAGATACGCAGTATTTT,CASSLASRRTDTQYF
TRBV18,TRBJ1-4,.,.,TGTGCCAGCTCACCTCGGGCGGTTGAAAAACTGTTTTTT,CASSPRAVEKLFF
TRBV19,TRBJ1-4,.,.,TGTGCCAGTAGTATCGCTCGGGGAGGTGAAAAACTGTTTTTT,CASSIARGGEKLFF
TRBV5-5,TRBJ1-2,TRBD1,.,TGTGCCAGCAGCTTCCCGACAGGGAACTATGGCTACACCTTC,CASSFPTGNYGYTF
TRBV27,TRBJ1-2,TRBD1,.,TGTGCCAGCAGTTCCAGACAGGGGGGGGACTATGGCTACACCTTC,CASSSRQGGDYGYTF
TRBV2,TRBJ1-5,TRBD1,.,TGTGCCAGCAGTGAATCCCGTCGGACAGGAGGGCCTTATAGCAATCAGCCCCAGCATTTT,CASSESRRTGGPYSNQPQHF
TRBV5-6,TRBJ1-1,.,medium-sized,TGTGCCAGCAGCTTCCGGGACGGAAACACTGAAGCTTTCTTT,CASSFRDGNTEAFF
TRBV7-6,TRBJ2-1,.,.,TGTGCCAGCAGCTTGTCAAGCTCCTACAATGAGCAGTTCTTC,CASSLSSSYNEQFF
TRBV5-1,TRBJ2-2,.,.,TGCGCCAGCAGCTTGGAGGGCGGTACGAACACCGGGGAGCTGTTTTTT,CASSLEGGTNTGELFF
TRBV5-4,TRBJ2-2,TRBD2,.,TGTGCCAGCAGCTTGGGAGGGAGCGGGGGGAACACCGGGGAGCTGTTTTTT,CASSLGGSGGNTGELFF
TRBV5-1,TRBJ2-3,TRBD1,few,TGCGCCAGCAGCCTTAACCCGGGACAGGGCACAGATACGCAGTATTTT,CASSLNPGQGTDTQYF
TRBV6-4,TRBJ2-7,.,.,TGTGCCAGCAACGCCGGGGGTAGGGGACTCGAGCAGTACTTC,CASNAGGRGLEQYF
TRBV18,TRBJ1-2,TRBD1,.,TGTGCCAGCTCAGGGACAGACTATGGCTACACCTTC,CASSGTDYGYTF
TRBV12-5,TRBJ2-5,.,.,TGTGCTAGTGGCACGGACCCCGTCAAGACCCAGTACTTC,CASGTDPVKTQYF
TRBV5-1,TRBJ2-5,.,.,TGCGCCAGCAGCCAGGGTCTGGAAAAAGAGACCCAGTACTTC,CASSQGLEKETQYF